The 14 T cell receptor beta chains below were found in one sample sequenced in a study of CD8 T cells in Susac syndrome. The RNA input was about 0.5 to 1 ug, and it was reverse transcribed with random hexamers. TCRdb fed the immunoSEQ multiplex PCR reads into MiXCR, producing one record per CDR3 protein. Among 200,000 or so distinct CDR3 sequences listed, 90% to 95% were seen once. The material sequenced was CD4+ T cells from PBMCs. Source of these receptors: a human donor with multiple sclerosis.

The V call is TRBV20-1, the J call TRBJ2-1; tentative D call: TRBD2 (6 bases). Trimming took off 6 bases at V and 4 bases at J, with 19 bases between the two ends. This CDR3 has 15 residues. Germline V gene sequence: CDR1 DFQATT, CDR2 SNEGSKA (reference sequence). CDR3 nucleotides: TGCAGTGCGAAGCTTCCTAGCGCGAGGTACAATGAGCAGTTCTTC. It codes for CSAKLPSARYNEQFF.

The V and J genes are TRBV30 and TRBJ1-2, with D uncertain. The CDR3 spans 12 residues. V was trimmed by 5 bases and J by 8 bases, leaving 15 bases between them. The germline V gene encodes CDR1 GTSNPN and CDR2 SVGIG (reference sequence). The CDR3 here is CAWLKGIRGYTF. The DNA of the CDR3 is TGTGCCTGGCTAAAGGGAATACGGGGCTACACCTTC. Full variable domain (outside the CDR3, taken from reference TRBV30 and TRBJ1-2): SQTIHQWPATLVQPVGSPLSLECTVEGTSNPNLYWYRQAAGRGLQLLFYSVGIGQISSEVPQNLSASRPQDRQFILSSKKLLLSDSGFYLCAWLKGIRGYTFGSGTRLTVV.

This chain uses TRBV18 with TRBJ1-1; 8 bases align to TRBD1. V shed 6 bases, J shed 7 bases, and the junction held 10 bases outside the gene matches. This CDR3 contains 14 residues. Germline V gives CDR1 KGHSH, CDR2 LQKENI. The CDR3, as DNA: TGTGCCAGCTCGGTTGGACAGGGTATGGTTGAAGCTTTCTTT. Translated, it gives CASSVGQGMVEAFF.

The chain is built from TRBV6-1 and TRBJ2-7, with TRBD1 as a possible D gene (6 bases). V shed 6 bases and J shed 0 bases, with 12 bases lying between them. This CDR3 spans 14 amino acids. The germline V gene encodes CDR1 MNHNS and CDR2 SASEGT. The CDR3 here is CASSLQGYSYEQYF. The CDR3 nucleotides are TGTGCCAGCAGCCTACAGGGTTACTCCTACGAGCAGTACTTC.

Only a few counts were recorded for this clonotype. The chain carries TRBV27 and TRBJ2-7; tentative D call: TRBD1 (5 bases). The CDR3 runs 13 residues. Trimming took off 2 bases at V and 2 bases at J, with 7 bases between the two ends. Germline V lookup: CDR1 MNHEY, CDR2 SMNVEV (reference sequence). CDR3: CASSLKGPYEQYF. CDR3 coding DNA: TGTGCCAGCAGTTTAAAGGGGCCCTACGAGCAGTACTTC.

This sequence joins TRBV20-1 and TRBJ1-6, with D possibly being TRBD1 (5 bases). CDR3 length: 14 amino acids. Germline CDR1 is DFQATT and CDR2 is SNEGSKA (reference sequence). The V end was cut by 3 bases, the J end by 10 bases, with 16 bases between. CDR3 nucleotides: TGCAGTGCTAGTGGGTCGGGGGTTGAGTCACCCCTCCACTTT. Residues: CSASGSGVESPLHF.

The chain links TRBV7-2 to TRBJ2-7; possibly TRBD2 for D (6 bases). Trimming cost V 4 bases and J 6 bases, with 22 bases left between them. The CDR3 loop spans 16 amino acids. From germline, CDR1 is SGHTA and CDR2 FQGNSA. DNA for the CDR3: TGTGCCAGCAGCTCGGACGCCGGGCTTCCGGGGGTCGAGCAGTACTTC. Amino acids: CASSSDAGLPGVEQYF. The complete variable domain, with remaining parts taken from reference TRBV7-2 and TRBJ2-7, reads GAGVSQSPSNKVTEKGKDVELRCDPISGHTALYWYRQSLGQGLEFLIYFQGNSAPDKSGLPSDRFSAERTGGSVSTLTIQRTQQEDSAVYLCASSSDAGLPGVEQYFGPGTRLTVT.

V and J are TRBV10-3 and TRBJ2-7; D is possibly TRBD1 (6 bases). Between the trimmed V and J ends, which lost 3 bases and 2 bases, there was a span of 14 bases. The germline V gene encodes CDR1 ENHRY and CDR2 SYGVKD. This CDR3 comprises 15 residues. CDR3 amino acids: CAISDRDQGTYEQYF. The CDR3 DNA reads TGTGCCATCAGTGATAGGGACCAGGGGACCTACGAGCAGTACTTC.

V is TRBV20-1 and J is TRBJ1-6; D gene ambiguous. The CDR3 has 14 amino acids. The V and J ends lost 6 bases and 7 bases respectively, with 16 bases between them. Germline-derived CDR1 and CDR2 are DFQATT and SNEGSKA (reference sequence). For the CDR3, the DNA is TGCAGTGCCTTCCGAAAGGGTGTAAATTCACCCCTCCACTTT. Protein: CSAFRKGVNSPLHF.

The chain has TRBV3-1 and TRBJ2-7; 7 nucleotides match TRBD2. This CDR3 region has 15 residues. The germline gives CDR1 LGHDT, CDR2 YNNKEL (reference sequence). V was pared by 0 bases and J by 5 bases, with 7 bases of the junction left unmatched. CDR3 nucleotides: TGTGCCAGCAGCCAAGACCCTTTCCGGGAGGACGAGCAGTACTTC. As protein: CASSQDPFREDEQYF.

The rearrangement joins TRBV10-3 to TRBJ2-7; D possibly corresponds to TRBD1 (5 bases). The length of the CDR3 is 12 residues. CDR1 is ENHRY, CDR2 SYGVKD, per germline. V lost 10 bases and J lost 4, with 14 bases in between. The chain's CDR3 is CATSTEFYEQYF. The CDR3 region has the DNA TGTGCCACCTCGACAGAGTTTTACGAGCAGTACTTC.

Only a few counts were recorded for this clonotype. This chain connects TRBV29-1 to TRBJ2-7; D is perhaps TRBD2 (5 bases). V dropped 5 bases and J dropped 2 bases, with 10 bases sitting between them. Germline CDR1 reads SQVTM; CDR2 reads ANQGSEA. CDR3 length: 12 amino acids. CDR3 sequence reads: CSVSGLTYEQYF. The CDR3 nucleotides are TGCAGCGTTAGCGGACTCACCTACGAGCAGTACTTC.

The rearrangement joins TRBV19 to TRBJ1-2; D unclear. This CDR3 is 12 amino acids long. Trimming cost V 4 bases and J 4 bases, with 7 bases left between them. The germline CDR1 and CDR2 sequences are LNHDA and SQIVND (reference sequence). The CDR3 nucleotides are TGTGCCAGTAGTACACTAACCTATGGCTACACCTTC. This codes for CASSTLTYGYTF.

The genes are TRBV20-1 and TRBJ2-7; D is undetermined. The CDR3 sequence is 14 residues long. From germline, CDR1 is DFQATT and CDR2 SNEGSKA (reference sequence). V lost 1 base, J lost 7 bases, and 17 bases lay in between. CDR3 bases: TGCAGTGCTAGAGCCCTCTCCGGTTTGGGTGAGCAGTACTTC. As protein: CSARALSGLGEQYF.